This T cell receptor beta chain was recovered during a study of T-cell reconstitution after alpha-beta-depleted transplantation in children. Trimming removed 5 bases at V and 4 bases at J, with 17 bases between. CDR3 length equals 16 residues. Germline CDR1 and CDR2: SEHNR and FQNEAQ (reference sequence). Unique molecular identifiers tagged the TCRbeta library. TCRdb analysed the PCR reads with MiXCR anew, one entry per CDR3 protein. This table has 780,000 or so distinct CDR3 sequences, 16% appearing once. Study conclusions and caveats: The authors attributed T-cell counts and diversity one year after transplant mostly to newly produced T cells. It was reported that alpha-beta T cells came from several hundred expanded graft clones (about two months after transplant). Where some patients showed high TCRbeta diversity at day 60, it came from recipient T cells and thymic progenitors that had survived.

As for this clonotype: Its antigen is still unknown.

The V and J genes are TRBV7-9 and TRBJ2-2, with D uncertain. The TCR sequence derives from a male patient between 5 and 17 years old who had a stem cell transplant for acute lymphoblastic leukemia, so the T cells may come from the graft donor. This material consisted of PBMCs, mostly from graft donor cells, taken 360 days after TCRalphabeta/CD19-depleted stem cell transplant. The CDR3 spells CASSPLGRVGTGELFF. CDR3 bases: TGTGCCAGCAGCCCCCTCGGAAGGGTTGGCACCGGGGAGCTGTTTTTT.